This T cell receptor beta chain comes out of a study of T cell changes during pregnancy in multiple sclerosis. The assay was immunoSEQ multiplex PCR, and TCRdb's table has in-frame clones only and misses some. Among almost 50,000 clones listed, approximately 95% were seen once. This clone was found once. The V gene's germline CDR1 is SGHNT and CDR2 YYREEE (reference sequence). Losses at the gene ends were 0 bases for V and 4 bases for J; bases not matched to a gene: 3. There are 14 residues in the CDR3. The receptor's source is a female donor with multiple sclerosis, enrolled in a pregnancy study. The V and J genes are TRBV5-4 and TRBJ2-7; 8 bases agree with TRBD2. The material sequenced was CD4+ T cells from peripheral blood mononuclear cells, taken in the third trimester of pregnancy. The CDR3 nucleotides are TGTGCCAGCAGCTTGGAGCGGGAGAGTTACGAGCAGTACTTC. This translates into CASSLERESYEQYF.